Listed here are 18 T cell receptor beta chains from one sample, sequenced in a study of monozygotic twins with cystic fibrosis. Clones were read by immunoSEQ multiplex PCR, and TCRdb kept only the in-frame ones, dropping some. The repertoire holds 14,000 or so clones, with 80% to 95% as singletons. The source material was blood. Source of these receptors: a girl aged 2 to 10 with cystic fibrosis.

V usage is TRBV11-3 and J usage is TRBJ1-1; 9 bases match TRBD1. This CDR3 has 15 amino acids. With 4 bases clipped from V and 3 bases from J, the junction kept 6 bases outside the gene matches. From germline, CDR1 is SGHNT and CDR2 YENEEA. The CDR3 bases are TGTGCCAGCAGCTCCCGGACAGGGGAGTACACTGAAGCTTTCTTT. Translation gives CASSSRTGEYTEAFF.

This rearrangement joins TRBV11-2 to TRBJ2-7; 12 bases fit TRBD2. Losses at the gene ends were 7 bases for V and 5 bases for J; bases not matched to a gene: 6. The germline gives CDR1 SGHAT, CDR2 FQNNGV. The CDR3 is 14 residues long. For the CDR3, the DNA is TGTGCCAGCACGAGGACTAGCGGGATTGACGAGCAGTACTTC. It is translated as CASTRTSGIDEQYF.

V and J are TRBV6-5 and TRBJ1-5, with 7 bases lining up with TRBD1. The CDR3 has 11 amino acids. Per the germline V gene, CDR1 is MNHEY and CDR2 is SVGAGI. Germline trimming cut 5 bases from V and 13 bases from J; bases unmatched to any gene: 5. The DNA of the CDR3 is TGTGCCAGCAGTCAGACAGGGAAGCAGCATTTT. As protein: CASSQTGKQHF.

The V call is TRBV18, the J call TRBJ2-2; D is unclear. The germline V and J ends were trimmed by 3 bases and 0 bases, with 11 bases remaining between them. The CDR3 is made up of 16 amino acids. CDR1 is KGHSH and CDR2 is LQKENI in the germline V gene. CDR3 amino acids: CASSPGPTSNTGELFF. CDR3 sequence (DNA): TGTGCCAGCTCACCGGGCCCGACGTCGAACACCGGGGAGCTGTTTTTT.

The V gene is TRBV30, the J gene TRBJ2-3, with D maybe TRBD2 (5 bases). Germline CDR1 is GTSNPN and CDR2 is SVGIG (reference sequence). V lost 0 bases, J lost 0 bases, and 7 bases lay in between. CDR3 length: 14 amino acids. CDR3 protein: CAWSVRTSTDTQYF. CDR3 coding DNA: TGTGCCTGGAGTGTACGGACTAGCACAGATACGCAGTATTTT.

The chain uses TRBV19 and TRBJ2-5, with D possibly matching TRBD2 (7 bases). Germline CDR1 reads LNHDA; CDR2 reads SQIVND (reference sequence). The CDR3 is 15 residues long. V lost 5 bases and J 5 bases, leaving 18 bases between the germline ends. Here the CDR3 DNA reads TGTGCCAGTAGTCCCGCGGGGGCGGACTGGGAGACCCAGTACTTC. It translates to CASSPAGADWETQYF.

The gene calls are TRBV5-1 and TRBJ1-1; D may be TRBD1 (5 bases). Deletions cut 1 base from V and 5 bases from J, with 15 bases between. Germline V lookup: CDR1 SGHRS, CDR2 YFSETQ. This CDR3 is 15 amino acids long. The CDR3 nucleotides are TGCGCCAGCAGCTTGTTTCCAGGGCCGGAGACTGAAGCTTTCTTT. This gives the protein CASSLFPGPETEAFF. Looking up the rest from reference TRBV5-1 and TRBJ1-1 gives the full variable domain: KAGVTQTPRYLIKTRGQQVTLSCSPISGHRSVSWYQQTPGQGLQFLFEYFSETQRNKGNFPGRFSGRQFSNSRSEMNVSTLELGDSALYLCASSLFPGPETEAFFGQGTRLTVV.

This clone was seen only once. The chain has TRBV21-1 and TRBJ2-4; TRBD1 is taken as the D call from the table, unchecked against the DNA. TRBV21-1 is assigned pseudogene status. The CDR3 spans 14 residues. As DNA, the CDR3 is TGTGCCAGCAGCAAAGTACAGGGGGCGAGGATTCAGTACTTC. It encodes CASSKVQGARIQYF.

This clone was seen once. The rearrangement links TRBV21-1 to TRBJ2-3. TRBV21-1 represents a pseudogene. CDR3 size: 18 residues. In DNA, the CDR3 is TGTGCCAGCGCCCCAAAGTTCGGGACCGCCGGAAGCACAGATACGCAGTATTTT. Translating gives CASAPKFGTAGSTDTQYF.

The CDR3 sequence is CASAQDHLAYEQYF. Here the CDR3 DNA reads TGTGCCAGTGCCCAGGACCACCTGGCCTACGAGCAGTACTTC. This chain uses TRBV19 with TRBJ2-7; D is unclear. The CDR3 length is 14 residues. The germline CDR1 and CDR2 sequences are LNHDA and SQIVND (reference sequence). Trimming took off 8 bases at V and 2 bases at J, with 16 bases between the two ends.

The V gene is TRBV5-6, the J gene TRBJ2-6, with a possible D match to TRBD2 (5 bases). Trimming took 4 bases from V and 0 from J, leaving 8 bases between them. Germline V gene lookup returns CDR1 SGHDT and CDR2 YYEEEE. The CDR3 runs to 15 residues. The CDR3 DNA reads as TGTGCCAGCAGCCCGGGGAGCTCTGGGGCCAACGTCCTGACTTTC. Residues: CASSPGSSGANVLTF.

The genes are TRBV2 and TRBJ2-7, with TRBD1 as a possible D gene (7 bases). V was cut by 7 bases and J by 0 bases, with 16 bases left in between. The germline gives CDR1 SNHLY, CDR2 FYNNEI. The CDR3 loop spans 15 amino acids. The CDR3 reads CASTSGDRDSYEQYF. The CDR3 coding sequence is TGTGCCAGCACATCGGGGGACAGAGACTCCTACGAGCAGTACTTC.

The genes are TRBV19 and TRBJ2-5; tentatively, D is TRBD1 (6 bases). The J call may be wrong; the DNA end is better matched by TRBJ2-7. CDR1 is LNHDA and CDR2 is SQIVND in the germline V gene (reference sequence). The CDR3 sequence is 14 residues long. The CDR3 is CASSMAGESYEQYF. CDR3 DNA: TGTGCCAGTAGTATGGCAGGGGAGTCCTACGAGCAGTACTTC.

The chain has TRBV7-9 and TRBJ1-3; D call uncertain. The CDR3 has 14 residues. The germline V gene encodes CDR1 SEHNR and CDR2 FQNEAQ (reference sequence). V lost 5 bases and J lost 0, with 8 bases in between. For the CDR3, the DNA is TGTGCCAGCAGCCCAGAGAGCTCTGGAAACACCATATATTTT. Protein: CASSPESSGNTIYF.

V gene TRBV4-2 combines with J gene TRBJ2-3; either TRBD1 or TRBD2 may fit D (5 bases each). With 0 bases removed from V and 6 bases from J, the gap between germline ends came to 7 bases. Looked up from germline, CDR1 is LGHNA and CDR2 is YNFKEQ. The CDR3 is made up of 13 amino acids. The CDR3 nucleotides are TGTGCCAGCAGCCAAGAGAGGGGTGATACGCAGTATTTT. Encoded protein: CASSQERGDTQYF.

V is TRBV19 and J is TRBJ1-1; D is unresolved. CDR3 size: 14 residues. CDR1 and CDR2 from the germline V gene are LNHDA and SQIVND (reference sequence). The V end lost 4 bases, the J end lost 5 bases, and 14 bases lay between the germline ends. The CDR3 reads CASSRGGPATEAFF. The CDR3 DNA reads TGTGCCAGTAGTAGAGGAGGGCCCGCAACTGAAGCTTTCTTT.

The rearrangement links TRBV2 to TRBJ2-7, with 9 nucleotides matching TRBD2. The CDR3 spans 15 residues. V shed 8 bases and J 0 bases; nucleotides not matched to a gene: 8. Germline lookup yields CDR1 SNHLY and CDR2 FYNNEI. The CDR3 region has the DNA TGTGCCAGCGAGGAGACTAGCGGTTTCTCCTACGAGCAGTACTTC. Amino acid sequence: CASEETSGFSYEQYF.

The gene calls are TRBV28 and TRBJ1-3; 7 bases fit TRBD1. The CDR3 is 16 residues long. Germline lookup yields CDR1 MDHEN and CDR2 SYDVKM. V lost 5 bases, J lost 0 bases, and 7 bases stayed unmatched. Here the CDR3 reads CASSPTGTPSGNTIYF. The CDR3 DNA reads as TGTGCCAGCAGTCCGACAGGGACACCCTCTGGAAACACCATATATTTT.